This T cell receptor beta chain was captured in a study of control samples from healthy donors and cancer patients. Method: immunoSEQ multiplex PCR; TCRdb's copy keeps in-frame clones and lacks some. The sample holds some 13,000 clones, approximately 80% seen once. The CDR3 runs to 11 residues. Trimming cost V 2 bases and J 6 bases, with 1 base left between them. CDR1 and CDR2 (germline): SGHVS, FNYEAQ. The rearrangement links TRBV7-6 to TRBJ2-2; D remains ambiguous. This TCR was sampled from a male donor with melanoma. Sequencing was done on a sample of formalin-fixed, paraffin-embedded tissue. CDR3 DNA sequence: TGTGCCAGCAGCTTATCCGGGGAGCTGTTTTTT. This gives the protein CASSLSGELFF.